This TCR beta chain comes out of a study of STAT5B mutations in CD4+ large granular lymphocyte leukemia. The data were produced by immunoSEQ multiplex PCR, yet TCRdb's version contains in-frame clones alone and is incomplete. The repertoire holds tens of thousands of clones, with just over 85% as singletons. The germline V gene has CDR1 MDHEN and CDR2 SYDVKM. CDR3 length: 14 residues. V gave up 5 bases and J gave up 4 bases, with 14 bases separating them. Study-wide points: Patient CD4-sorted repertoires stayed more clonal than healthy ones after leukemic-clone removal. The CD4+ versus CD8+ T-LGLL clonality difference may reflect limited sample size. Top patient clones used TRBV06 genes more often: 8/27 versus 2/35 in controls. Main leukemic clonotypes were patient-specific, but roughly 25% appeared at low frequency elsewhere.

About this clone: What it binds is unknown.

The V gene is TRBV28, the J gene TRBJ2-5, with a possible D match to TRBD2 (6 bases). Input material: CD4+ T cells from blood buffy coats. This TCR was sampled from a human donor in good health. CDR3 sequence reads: CASSPRLGGETQYF. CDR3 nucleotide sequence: TGTGCCAGCAGTCCCCGTCTCGGGGGAGAGACCCAGTACTTC.